The clone carrying this T cell receptor beta chain has more than one count but fewer than ten. The antigen is undetermined. This record belongs to a study of vaccination and CD4 T cells after COVID-19. Study-wide context: Every participant was given two doses of BNT162b2 or mRNA-1273 vaccine. Each of the control cultures got a CEFX pool, an HIV-1 Nef pool, or no peptide.

The treatment is: 10-day PBMC culture with coronavirus spike peptide pools or control peptides (ViraFEST assay). Those CD4+ T cells from the unexposed donor predate the COVID-19 pandemic (2011-2018). A half-volume replacement of the medium with fresh IL-2 medium was performed on days 3 and 7. Sequencing of cultured CD4+ T cell DNA used the Oncomine TCR Beta short-read assay. TCRdb redid the calling of the PCR reads with MiXCR, one entry per CDR3 protein. Among about 6,500 distinct CDR3 sequences listed, over 45% were seen once. The clonotype was recovered from a human donor in good health. Sequenced input: CD4+ T cells from blood, cultured in vitro.

The CDR3 region has the DNA TGTGCCAGCAGCTCCGGACTAGCTGCAGATACGCAGTATTTT. Translated: CASSSGLAADTQYF. The chain combines TRBV7-7 with TRBJ2-3, with 8 bases fitting TRBD2. Germline trimming cut 4 bases from V and 4 bases from J; bases unmatched to any gene: 4. This CDR3 region has 14 residues. Germline V gene data show CDR1 as SSHAT and CDR2 as FNYEAQ (reference sequence).